This T cell receptor beta chain came from a study of shared clonotypes between healthy human individuals. Study overall: Each donor had three CD4 naive, three CD4 memory, two CD8 naive and one CD8 memory plate.

Data came from immunoSEQ multiplex PCR; TCRdb stores just in-frame clones and leaves some out. The sample holds millions of clones, 90% to 95% seen once. Findings and caveats of the study: Naive subsets usually exceeded memory subsets in estimated richness.

Concerning this clone itself: Its antigen is still unknown.

Germline V gives CDR1 SGHNT, CDR2 YYREEE (reference sequence). V lost 4 bases and J lost 4, with 9 bases in between. The CDR3 is made up of 14 amino acids. The material sequenced was naive CD4+ T cells sorted from blood. Specified subset: CD45RA+ positively selected. This receptor was obtained from a man aged 18-30 years in good health. The chain recombines TRBV5-4 with TRBJ1-6, with a tentative D call TRBD1 (6 bases). As DNA, the CDR3 is TGTGCCAGCAGCGTGGGACAATATAATTCACCCCTCCACTTT. Amino acid sequence: CASSVGQYNSPLHF.